The 29 T cell receptor beta chains presented below share a single source sample, sequenced in a study. A single record per CDR3 protein comes from TCRdb applying MiXCR to the 5' RACE reads. The table lists about 40,000 distinct CDR3 sequences, 15% to 20% of them singletons. Sequenced sample: naive CD4+ T cells sorted from a lymph node. The subset denotes: naive CD4+ T cells, CD4+CD45RA+CD25-. Source of these receptors: a female donor with breast cancer.

The genes are TRBV30 and TRBJ2-7; D gene uncertain. Deletions cut 1 base from V and 2 bases from J, with 3 bases between. There are 11 residues in the CDR3. Germline CDR1 GTSNPN, CDR2 SVGIG (reference sequence). The DNA for the CDR3 is TGTGCCTGGAGTGCCACCTACGAGCAGTACTTC. Translated, it gives CAWSATYEQYF.

This clonotype was observed a handful of times. The rearrangement joins TRBV7-9 to TRBJ2-3, with 10 bases identical to TRBD2. The trim removed 3 bases at V and 6 bases at J, leaving 6 bases unmatched. The germline gives CDR1 SEHNR, CDR2 FQNEAQ (reference sequence). The length of the CDR3 is 15 residues. CDR3 coding DNA: TGTGCCAGCAGCTTTCCTAGCGGGAGTCTGGATACGCAGTATTTT. The encoded protein is CASSFPSGSLDTQYF.

This clonotype was observed a handful of times. The genes are TRBV7-8 and TRBJ1-2; 8 nucleotides line up with TRBD1. Germline trimming cut 7 bases from V and 4 bases from J; bases unmatched to any gene: 8. There are 14 residues in the CDR3. CDR1 is SGHVS and CDR2 is FQNEAQ in the germline V gene. The CDR3 protein is CASTRQGRPYGYTF. DNA for the CDR3: TGTGCCAGCACGCGACAGGGGCGACCCTATGGCTACACCTTC.

The table lists this clonotype with a few counts. The chain has TRBV6-5 and TRBJ1-6; D may be TRBD1 (5 bases). The V and J ends lost 6 bases and 1 base respectively, with 10 bases between them. The CDR3 is 15 amino acids. CDR1 and CDR2 (germline): MNHEY, SVGAGI. CDR3 coding DNA: TGTGCCAGCAGGCCCGGGGGGTCCTATAATTCACCCCTCCACTTT. Translated, it gives CASRPGGSYNSPLHF.

This chain connects TRBV12-3 or TRBV12-4 to TRBJ1-1; D is undetermined. V was trimmed by 3 bases and J by 1 base, leaving 9 bases between them. This CDR3 has 14 residues. The chain's CDR3 is CASSLGRRNTEAFF. The CDR3 DNA is TGTGCCAGCAGTTTGGGTAGGAGGAACACTGAAGCTTTCTTT.

The rearrangement joins TRBV10-1 to TRBJ2-5, with TRBD1 as a possible D gene (5 bases). The V end lost 4 bases, the J end lost 7 bases, and 13 bases lay between the germline ends. The CDR3 totals 13 residues. Germline loops: CDR1 WNHNN, CDR2 SYGVQD (reference sequence). The CDR3 DNA reads as TGCGCCAGCAGTGCGGACACCTTGGGGACCCAGTACTTC. It is translated as CASSADTLGTQYF.

This clonotype has a count of ten or more. This chain connects TRBV5-5 to TRBJ2-3, with 10 bases fitting TRBD1. This CDR3 has 16 amino acids. Looked up from germline, CDR1 is SGHKS and CDR2 is YYEKEE (reference sequence). V trimming: 4 bases; J trimming: 1 base; junction bases outside the gene matches: 6. The CDR3 is CASSPGGTGGTDTQYF. CDR3 coding DNA: TGTGCCAGCAGCCCAGGCGGGACAGGGGGCACAGATACGCAGTATTTT.

The rearrangement uses TRBV12-3 or TRBV12-4 and TRBJ2-7, with 8 bases identical to TRBD1. The CDR3 has 14 amino acids. The V gene end was trimmed by 5 bases and the J gene end by 3 bases; junction bases not matched to a gene: 6. CDR3 DNA sequence: TGTGCCAGCAGTCCAGGGGGACAGGTCTACGAGCAGTACTTC. This gives the protein CASSPGGQVYEQYF.

This clonotype showed up many times. The CDR3 is CASSSKRQYTGNTIYF. The DNA of the CDR3 is TGTGCCAGCAGCTCCAAACGACAGTACACTGGAAACACCATATATTTT. The chain uses TRBV6-2 or TRBV6-3 and TRBJ1-3, with a tentative D call TRBD1 (5 bases). This CDR3 has 16 residues. Germline V gives CDR1 MNHEY, CDR2 SVGEGT. V lost 6 bases to trimming and J lost 2 bases, with 17 bases between them.

This clonotype was counted between two and nine times. The chain employs TRBV3-1 and TRBJ2-7; D gene unclear. This CDR3 is built from 12 residues. CDR1 is LGHDT and CDR2 is YNNKEL in the germline V gene (reference sequence). The ends were cut back, 0 bases at V and 4 bases at J, with 4 bases in the middle. Here the CDR3 DNA reads TGTGCCAGCAGCCAAGATAGATACGAGCAGTACTTC. Protein product: CASSQDRYEQYF.

A word on this clonotype: A much larger clone sits a single nucleotide away, making a read error possible. The chain combines TRBV7-2 with TRBJ1-6; D is unresolved. The germline CDR1 and CDR2 sequences are SGHTA and FQGNSA. The V end was cut by 6 bases, the J end by 10 bases, with 13 bases between. The CDR3 is made up of 13 amino acids. CDR3 sequence (DNA): TGTGCCAGCAGGGATGCCGTCGGGTCACCCCTCCACTTT. Translation: CASRDAVGSPLHF.

A few counts support this clonotype. The rearrangement joins TRBV7-8 to TRBJ2-5, with D perhaps matching TRBD2 (6 bases). The V end lost 2 bases, the J end lost 4 bases, and 14 bases lay between the germline ends. Germline V lookup: CDR1 SGHVS, CDR2 FQNEAQ. This CDR3 contains 15 residues. In nucleotides, the CDR3 is TGTGCCAGCAGCTTAACGGGGGTGGGGCGAGAGACCCAGTACTTC. Residues: CASSLTGVGRETQYF. Filled out from reference TRBV7-8 and TRBJ2-5, the complete variable domain reads GAGVSQSPRYKVAKRGQDVALRCDPISGHVSLFWYQQALGQGPEFLTYFQNEAQLDKSGLPSDRFFAERPEGSVSTLKIQRTQQEDSAVYLCASSLTGVGRETQYFGPGTRLLVL.

This clonotype was counted between two and nine times. The CDR3 spells CASSSPGTGDQPQHF. CDR3 bases: TGTGCCAGCAGCTCTCCCGGGACAGGGGACCAGCCCCAGCATTTT. The chain links TRBV7-2 to TRBJ1-5, with 10 bases lining up with TRBD1. Germline V gives CDR1 SGHTA, CDR2 FQGNSA. CDR3 length equals 15 residues. With V trimmed by 4 bases and J by 7 bases, 7 bases remained unmatched.

The chain combines TRBV28 with TRBJ2-2; 10 positions match TRBD2. Germline lookup yields CDR1 MDHEN and CDR2 SYDVKM. Trimming cost V 6 bases and J 6 bases; bases outside gene matches: 7. The CDR3 totals 15 residues. The CDR3 loop is CASRPYSGRPGELFF. DNA of the CDR3: TGTGCCAGCAGACCGTATAGCGGGAGGCCCGGGGAGCTGTTTTTT.

This clonotype was picked up many times. This chain uses TRBV5-1 with TRBJ2-3; D gene ambiguous. The CDR3 runs 15 residues. Between the trimmed V and J ends, which lost 2 bases and 0 bases, there was a span of 10 bases. Germline lookup yields CDR1 SGHRS and CDR2 YFSETQ. CDR3 region: CASSLGTTSTDTQYF. CDR3 nucleotides: TGCGCCAGCAGCTTAGGCACAACTAGCACAGATACGCAGTATTTT.

This clonotype showed up many times. The chain links TRBV24-1 to TRBJ1-1, with D possibly TRBD1 on 6 matching bases. Germline V lookup: CDR1 KGHDR, CDR2 SFDVKD. The CDR3 consists of 11 residues. V lost 12 bases to trimming and J lost 10 bases, with 17 bases between them. The CDR3 sequence: CAVSPGHGAFF. DNA of the CDR3: TGTGCCGTCTCTCCGGGACACGGAGCTTTCTTT.

With regard to this clonotype: This may be a read error: a much more frequent sequence differs by one nucleotide. The gene calls are TRBV12-3 or TRBV12-4 and TRBJ2-1; TRBD1 is a possible D gene (5 bases). There are 15 residues in the CDR3. CDR3 DNA: TGTGCCAGCAGTCCCCCAGGGTTCAATCACAATGAGCAGTCCTTC. Amino acid sequence: CASSPPGFNHNEQSF.

This clonotype was seen only a few times. The chain links TRBV5-1 to TRBJ1-2; D gene ambiguous. This CDR3 contains 15 residues. CDR1 is SGHRS and CDR2 is YFSETQ in the germline V gene. Trimming took 0 bases from V and 2 from J, leaving 11 bases between them. This chain's CDR3 is CASSLASSGNYGYTF. The CDR3 nucleotides are TGCGCCAGCAGCTTGGCCTCGTCGGGGAACTATGGCTACACCTTC. The full variable domain, completed using reference TRBV5-1 and TRBJ1-2, is KAGVTQTPRYLIKTRGQQVTLSCSPISGHRSVSWYQQTPGQGLQFLFEYFSETQRNKGNFPGRFSGRQFSNSRSEMNVSTLELGDSALYLCASSLASSGNYGYTFGSGTRLTVV.

This clonotype has only a few counts. The rearrangement uses TRBV7-9 and TRBJ2-7, with TRBD1 identical over 7 bases. Germline CDR1 and CDR2: SEHNR and FQNEAQ (reference sequence). The junction had 5 bases not matched to a gene; V was cut back by 5 bases and J by 1 base. The CDR3 consists of 14 residues. CDR3: CASSPTGVSYEQYF. The CDR3 nucleotides read TGTGCCAGCAGCCCCACAGGGGTGTCCTACGAGCAGTACTTC.

V is TRBV15 and J is TRBJ1-6; D ambiguous. This CDR3 has 14 amino acids. Germline lookup yields CDR1 LNHNV and CDR2 YYDKDF (reference sequence). Trimming took 0 bases from V and 10 from J, leaving 10 bases between them. The CDR3, as DNA: TGTGCCACCAGCAGAGATAATTTTGGGTCACCCCTCCACTTT. Translation: CATSRDNFGSPLHF. The full variable domain, with the rest looked up from reference TRBV15 and TRBJ1-6, is DAMVIQNPRYQVTQFGKPVTLSCSQTLNHNVMYWYQQKSSQAPKLLFHYYDKDFNNEADTPDNFQSRRPNTSFCFLDIRSPGLGDTAMYLCATSRDNFGSPLHFGNGTRLTVT.

Of note for this clonotype: At one end the junction does not follow the germline gene, possibly because of a read error. J is TRBJ2-2 and V is TRBV5-1; 16 positions agree with TRBD2. Germline V gives CDR1 SGHRS, CDR2 YFSETQ. CDR3 length equals 19 residues. Here the CDR3 reads CASSPAGTSGRALTGEQFF. For the CDR3, the DNA is TGCGCCAGCAGCCCCGCCGGGACTAGCGGGAGGGCCCTCACCGGGGAGCAGTTTTTT.

This clonotype was observed a handful of times. The chain carries TRBV12-3 or TRBV12-4 and TRBJ1-3, with D uncertain. CDR3 length: 11 amino acids. Trimming stripped 2 bases from V and 7 bases from J, with 3 bases between. CDR3 residues: CASSLSNTIYF. The DNA for the CDR3 is TGTGCCAGCAGTTTATCTAACACCATATATTTT.

This clonotype turned up a few times. The J gene is TRBJ1-4, the V gene TRBV12-3 or TRBV12-4; no clear D. V was pared by 3 bases and J by 5 bases, with 10 bases between. The CDR3 covers 14 residues. The CDR3 DNA reads as TGTGCCAGCAGTTTGAACAGTGAGAATGAAAAACTGTTTTTT. Amino acids: CASSLNSENEKLFF.

This clonotype was seen only a few times. The chain employs TRBV5-1 and TRBJ2-7; D gene ambiguous. Deletions cut 6 bases from V and 0 bases from J, with 13 bases between. The CDR3 length is 14 residues. CDR1 and CDR2 (germline): SGHRS, YFSETQ. CDR3 region: CASNPDESSYEQYF. In DNA form, the CDR3 reads TGCGCCAGCAATCCAGACGAGAGCTCCTACGAGCAGTACTTC. Drawing the rest from reference TRBV5-1 and TRBJ2-7, the complete variable domain is KAGVTQTPRYLIKTRGQQVTLSCSPISGHRSVSWYQQTPGQGLQFLFEYFSETQRNKGNFPGRFSGRQFSNSRSEMNVSTLELGDSALYLCASNPDESSYEQYFGPGTRLTVT.

At least ten counts were recorded for this clonotype. The chain couples TRBV15 to TRBJ1-2, with 10 bases lining up with TRBD1. The V gene's germline CDR1 is LNHNV and CDR2 YYDKDF (reference sequence). This CDR3 is 15 amino acids long. Unmatched junction bases numbered 6, after V lost 5 bases and J lost 3 bases. Written as DNA, the CDR3 is TGTGCCACCAGCGCCACCGGGACAGGGGACTATGGCTACACCTTC. As protein: CATSATGTGDYGYTF.

Only a few counts were recorded for this clonotype. The rearrangement uses TRBV7-2 and TRBJ1-2; 10 nucleotides align to TRBD1. CDR1 and CDR2 (germline): SGHTA, FQGNSA. The V segment lost 5 bases and the J segment 7 bases; nucleotides outside the gene matches: 7. The CDR3 is made up of 14 amino acids. The CDR3 nucleotides are TGTGCCAGCAGCAACCGGGACAGGGGTGGTGGCTACACCTTC. Its translation: CASSNRDRGGGYTF.

The rearrangement joins TRBV9 to TRBJ2-7, with D perhaps assigned TRBD1 or TRBD2 (5 bases each). This CDR3 is built from 15 residues. With 2 bases removed from V and 5 bases from J, the gap between germline ends came to 17 bases. Germline CDR1 is SGDLS and CDR2 is YYNGEE. The DNA for the CDR3 is TGTGCCAGCAGCGTTTTCTCGGGGCATTCGGACGAGCAGTACTTC. This gives the protein CASSVFSGHSDEQYF.

The chain recombines TRBV5-1 with TRBJ2-1; D is uncertain. V lost 4 bases and J lost 9, with 14 bases in between. This CDR3 spans 13 amino acids. CDR1 and CDR2 (germline): SGHRS, YFSETQ. The CDR3 protein is CASSLLQGLEQFF. CDR3 nucleotide sequence: TGCGCCAGCAGCCTCCTCCAAGGCCTTGAGCAGTTCTTC.

This clonotype was found many times. The chain combines TRBV18 with TRBJ1-5; D gene ambiguous. Germline V gene sequence: CDR1 KGHSH, CDR2 LQKENI. V was cut by 2 bases and J by 0 bases, with 8 bases left in between. The CDR3 covers 15 residues. The CDR3 is CASSPEQYSNQPQHF. CDR3 nucleotides: TGTGCCAGCTCACCAGAGCAGTATAGCAATCAGCCCCAGCATTTT. Variable domain in full (rest from reference TRBV18 and TRBJ1-5): NAGVMQNPRHLVRRRGQEARLRCSPMKGHSHVYWYRQLPEEGLKFMVYLQKENIIDESGMPKERFSAEFPKEGPSILRIQQVVRGDSAAYFCASSPEQYSNQPQHFGDGTRLSIL.